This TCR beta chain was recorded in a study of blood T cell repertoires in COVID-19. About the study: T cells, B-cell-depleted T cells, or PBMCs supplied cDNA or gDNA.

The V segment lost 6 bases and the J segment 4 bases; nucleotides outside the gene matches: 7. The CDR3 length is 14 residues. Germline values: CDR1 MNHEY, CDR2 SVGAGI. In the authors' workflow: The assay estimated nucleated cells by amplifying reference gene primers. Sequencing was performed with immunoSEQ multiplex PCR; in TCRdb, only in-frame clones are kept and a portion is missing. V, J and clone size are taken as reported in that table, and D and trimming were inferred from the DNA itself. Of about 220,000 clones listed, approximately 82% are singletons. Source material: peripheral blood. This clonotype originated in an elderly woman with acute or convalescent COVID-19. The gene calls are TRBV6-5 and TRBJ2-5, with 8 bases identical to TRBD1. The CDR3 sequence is CASRTDRVRETQYF. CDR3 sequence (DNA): TGTGCCAGCAGGACGGACAGGGTGAGAGAGACCCAGTACTTC.